The clone carrying this T cell receptor beta chain came up a few times. Its specificity is not known. This sample was included in a study of blood T cells in healthy people across ages. Study-level points and caveats: Donor CMV status was unknown, possibly confounding expanded clonotype changes.

J was trimmed by 4 bases and V by 5 bases; bases with no gene match: 8. This CDR3 comprises 15 residues. Germline V lookup: CDR1 SEHNR, CDR2 FQNEAQ (reference sequence). Sample-barcoded 5' priming and a J-beta primer mix drove a second PCR of about 7 to 12 cycles. Each CDR3 protein gets one entry after TCRdb re-called the 5' RACE reads with MiXCR. The repertoire holds 1.5 million to 2 million distinct CDR3 sequences, with around 35% as singletons. Peripheral blood from each donor was collected in a volume of 9.5 to 10 milliliters. The authors isolated at least 6 million PBMCs per sample. Total RNA extraction produced at least 5 micrograms (per sample) for the study.

The sequenced material came from blood. The gene calls are TRBV7-9 and TRBJ1-2, with TRBD1 matching over 9 bases. The sequence was obtained from a woman in her 30s in good health. The CDR3 sequence: CASSARDRAGYGYTF. In nucleotides, the CDR3 is TGTGCCAGCAGCGCCCGGGACAGGGCTGGCTATGGCTACACCTTC.